Listed below are T cell receptor beta chains from one sample, sequenced in a study of vaccination and CD4 T cells after COVID-19. Their cognate antigens are unknown. TCRdb re-analysed the PCR reads in MiXCR, keeping a single row per CDR3 protein. The sample has 15,000 to 20,000 distinct CDR3 sequences; 45% are singletons. This material consisted of CD4+ T cells from blood, cultured in vitro, taken before SARS-CoV-2 vaccination. The receptors were sampled from a human donor who received a COVID-19 vaccine. Both conserved end residues are part of each CDR3. The order of the fields is J gene, V gene, D gene, clone size, CDR3 length, CDR3 protein, CDR3 DNA. A D gene is named only where the DNA matches it firmly. Size values are once, few and many counts, or a class for expanded clones, and some rows have none.

TRBJ1-5,TRBV6-1,NA,few,15,CASTPFRVPDQPQHF,TGTGCCAGCACCCCATTCAGGGTTCCAGACCAGCCCCAGCATTTT
TRBJ2-1,TRBV29-1,NA,NA,12,CSVSGPYNEQFF,TGCAGCGTGTCGGGCCCTTACAATGAGCAGTTCTTC
TRBJ2-3,TRBV12-3/TRBV12-4,TRBD1,NA,16,CASSFGTGGNTDTQYF,TGTGCCAGCAGTTTTGGGACAGGGGGAAACACAGATACGCAGTATTTT
TRBJ2-2,TRBV7-9,NA,NA,16,CASSFQGVVSAGELFF,TGTGCCAGCAGCTTTCAGGGAGTGGTTTCCGCCGGGGAGCTGTTTTTT
TRBJ2-3,TRBV10-3,TRBD1,few,16,CAISGRGLTEADTQYF,TGTGCCATCAGTGGCAGGGGGCTAACTGAAGCAGATACGCAGTATTTT
TRBJ2-1,TRBV7-3,NA,NA,13,CASSGDNLNEQFF,TGTGCCAGCAGCGGGGACAATTTGAATGAGCAGTTCTTC
TRBJ1-6,TRBV30,NA,NA,15,CAWSGDTSYNSPLHF,TGTGCCTGGAGTGGGGACACCTCCTATAATTCACCCCTCCACTTT
TRBJ1-2,TRBV9,NA,NA,12,CASSFYSSGYTF,TGTGCCAGCAGCTTCTACAGCTCCGGCTACACCTTC
TRBJ1-2,TRBV20-1,NA,few,13,CSARDEGVYGYTF,TGCAGTGCTAGAGATGAGGGGGTATATGGCTACACCTTC
TRBJ1-3,TRBV5-1,TRBD1,NA,15,CASSLGGISGNTIYF,TGCGCCAGCAGCTTAGGGGGCATCTCTGGAAACACCATATATTTT
TRBJ1-6,TRBV6-4,NA,few,14,CASSENDPNSPLHF,TGTGCCAGCAGTGAGAATGACCCAAATTCACCCCTCCACTTT
TRBJ1-3,TRBV5-1,NA,NA,14,CASSLTQSGNTIYF,TGCGCCAGCAGCCTGACACAATCCGGAAACACCATATATTTT
TRBJ1-1,TRBV27,NA,NA,14,CASSTQDRNTEAFF,TGTGCCAGCAGTACCCAGGACAGGAACACTGAAGCTTTCTTT
TRBJ2-7,TRBV12-3/TRBV12-4,TRBD2,NA,14,CASSRGLVGDEQYF,TGTGCCAGCAGTCGGGGACTAGTGGGCGACGAGCAGTACTTC
TRBJ1-2,TRBV7-8,NA,few,16,CASSLLLTGNNYGYTF,TGTGCCAGCAGCTTATTATTAACAGGCAACAACTATGGCTACACCTTC
TRBJ1-2,TRBV20-1,NA,NA,12,CSARDTNYGYTF,TGCAGTGCTAGAGACACTAACTATGGCTACACCTTC
TRBJ2-6,TRBV6-1,NA,NA,19,CASSIRDFMKGSGANVLTF,TGTGCCAGCAGTATCCGGGACTTTATGAAGGGCTCTGGGGCCAACGTCCTGACTTTC
TRBJ2-1,TRBV11-2,TRBD2,NA,18,CASSGDSTSGGPYNEQFF,TGTGCCAGCAGCGGAGACAGCACTAGCGGGGGGCCCTACAATGAGCAGTTCTTC
TRBJ2-1,TRBV7-8,NA,NA,13,CASSLGKNNEQFF,TGTGCCAGCAGCTTAGGAAAAAACAATGAGCAGTTCTTC
TRBJ2-1,TRBV2,NA,NA,15,CASSGLRGGYNEQFF,TGTGCCAGCAGTGGTCTAAGGGGGGGTTACAATGAGCAGTTCTTC
TRBJ1-2,TRBV12-3/TRBV12-4,NA,NA,12,CASSFGVSGYTF,TGTGCCAGCAGTTTCGGAGTCTCTGGCTACACCTTC
TRBJ2-5,TRBV6-1,NA,NA,14,CASRSPGGQETQYF,TGTGCCAGCAGGAGCCCCGGGGGACAAGAGACCCAGTACTTC
TRBJ1-2,TRBV6-1,NA,NA,13,CASSNERYYGYTF,TGTGCCAGCAGTAACGAGAGGTACTATGGCTACACCTTC
TRBJ1-3,TRBV10-2,NA,few,14,CASRQGAAGNTIYF,TGCGCCAGCAGACAGGGTGCGGCTGGAAACACCATATATTTT
TRBJ1-2,TRBV19,TRBD1,NA,15,CASRPTGQGASGYTF,TGTGCCAGTAGACCCACTGGACAGGGGGCGAGTGGCTACACCTTC
TRBJ1-6,TRBV27,NA,NA,14,CASSPHGQFSPLHF,TGTGCCAGCAGTCCACACGGACAGTTTTCACCCCTCCACTTT
TRBJ2-3,TRBV7-3,TRBD2,NA,17,CASSYLRLAGTTDTQYF,TGTGCCAGCAGTTATTTGCGGCTAGCGGGGACCACAGATACGCAGTATTTT
TRBJ1-1,TRBV5-6,NA,NA,13,CASSLDPRTEAFF,TGTGCCAGCAGCTTGGATCCTAGGACTGAAGCTTTCTTT
TRBJ1-6,TRBV10-3,TRBD1,NA,15,CAISKDRDYNSPLHF,TGTGCCATCAGTAAAGACAGGGACTATAATTCACCCCTCCACTTT
TRBJ2-7,TRBV6-1,NA,once,14,CASSEAMGGGGQYF,TGTGCCAGCAGTGAAGCGATGGGAGGGGGCGGGCAGTACTTC
TRBJ1-5,TRBV9,NA,NA,13,CASSGSYNQPQHF,TGTGCCAGCAGCGGGTCATACAATCAGCCCCAGCATTTT
TRBJ2-7,TRBV18,TRBD1,NA,14,CASSPRQGVYEQYF,TGTGCCAGCTCGCCAAGACAGGGGGTTTACGAGCAGTACTTC
TRBJ1-1,TRBV7-2,NA,NA,15,CASSLRRQRNTEAFF,TGTGCCAGCAGCTTAAGGCGGCAAAGGAACACTGAAGCTTTCTTT
TRBJ1-6,TRBV6-1,TRBD1,NA,14,CASSERQGNSPLHF,TGTGCCAGCAGTGAAAGACAGGGGAATTCACCCCTCCACTTT
TRBJ1-1,TRBV5-4,NA,once,14,CASSSRPRGTEAFF,TGTGCCAGCAGCTCGAGGCCCCGGGGAACTGAAGCTTTCTTT
TRBJ2-7,TRBV19,NA,NA,15,CASRVIRDSFIEQYF,TGTGCCAGTAGGGTCATCAGGGACTCCTTTATCGAGCAGTACTTC
TRBJ1-1,TRBV5-1,TRBD1,NA,14,CASRQGAQVTEAFF,TGCGCCAGCAGACAGGGGGCGCAGGTCACTGAAGCTTTCTTT
TRBJ2-7,TRBV5-4,TRBD1,once,16,CASSLVAGGLDYEQYF,TGTGCCAGCAGCTTGGTGGCAGGGGGCCTGGACTACGAGCAGTACTTC
TRBJ2-5,TRBV5-4,NA,NA,13,CASSLVSVETQYF,TGTGCCAGCAGCTTGGTCTCGGTAGAGACCCAGTACTTC
TRBJ2-7,TRBV28,TRBD1,few,19,CASIQKRLRRDRGSYEQYF,TGTGCCAGCATCCAAAAGCGGTTACGCCGGGACAGGGGCTCCTACGAGCAGTACTTC